This TCR beta chain was captured by sequencing in a study of PD-1 blockade in classical Hodgkin lymphoma. All trial patients relapsed after autologous stem cell transplantation. Produced via immunoSEQ multiplex PCR; TCRdb's table is partial and in-frame only. Among under 80,000 clones, about two thirds were seen once, and the ten largest hold less than 9.5%. After removal of 0 bases from V and 4 bases from J, the junction contained 2 bases not matched to a gene. CDR3 length: 16 amino acids. The germline CDR1 and CDR2 sequences are MNHEY and SVGAGI. General study results and limits: Prior therapy or disease activity may underlie the repertoire differences, whose causes remain undefined. CD4+ TCR diversity climbed significantly by C4D1, unlike CD8+ TCR diversity. Before treatment, complete responders showed about the same diversity as newly diagnosed patients.

A word on this clone: What it binds is unknown.

This clonotype originated in a human donor with classical Hodgkin lymphoma. V gene TRBV6-5 combines with J gene TRBJ2-1; 11 bases align to TRBD2. Here the sequenced sample was peripheral blood mononuclear cells (PBMCs), taken before the second cycle of nivolumab. Written as DNA, the CDR3 is TGTGCCAGCAGTTACTCCCTAGCGGGGGGATACAATGAGCAGTTCTTC. Residues: CASSYSLAGGYNEQFF.